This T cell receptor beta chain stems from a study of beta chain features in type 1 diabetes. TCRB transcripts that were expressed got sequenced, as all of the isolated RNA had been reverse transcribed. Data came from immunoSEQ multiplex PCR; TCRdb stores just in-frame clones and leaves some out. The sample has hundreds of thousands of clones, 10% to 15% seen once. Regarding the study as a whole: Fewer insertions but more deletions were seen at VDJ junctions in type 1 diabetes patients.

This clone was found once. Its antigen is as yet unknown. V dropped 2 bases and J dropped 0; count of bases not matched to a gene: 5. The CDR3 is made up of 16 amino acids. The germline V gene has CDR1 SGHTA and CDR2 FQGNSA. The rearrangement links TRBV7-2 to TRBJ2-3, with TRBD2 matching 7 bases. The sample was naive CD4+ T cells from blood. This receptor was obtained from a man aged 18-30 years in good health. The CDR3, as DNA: TGTGCCAGCAGCTTACAGACTAGCCGTAGCACAGATACGCAGTATTTT. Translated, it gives CASSLQTSRSTDTQYF.